This T cell receptor beta chain emerged from a study of T-cell reconstitution after alpha-beta-depleted transplantation in children. In this sample, this clonotype turned up a few times. Its antigen remains unknown. Unique molecular identifiers featured in how the TCRbeta library was prepared. TCRdb re-called the PCR reads through MiXCR, storing one row per CDR3 protein. The sample lists 780,000 or so distinct CDR3 sequences; less than 20% were seen once. Regarding the study as a whole: At around two months after transplant, the alpha-beta T cells were reportedly derived from several hundred expanded clones that came from non-depleted graft cells. Several patients had high TCRbeta diversity at day 60; it came from surviving recipient T cells and thymic progenitors. Counts and diversity of T cells one year after transplant came mostly from newly produced T cells.

The CDR3 spans 19 residues. Germline lookup yields CDR1 MNHEY and CDR2 SMNVEV (reference sequence). Trimming removed 1 base from V and 4 bases from J; junction bases left unmatched: 11. The specimen was PBMCs, mostly from graft donor cells, collected 360 days after TCRalphabeta/CD19-depleted stem cell transplant. The chain links TRBV27 to TRBJ2-1; TRBD2 aligns across 12 bases. This sequence originates from a male patient younger than 18 who had a stem cell transplant for acute lymphoblastic leukemia, so the T cells may come from the graft donor. The CDR3 reads CASSLFFLLAGGIYNEQFF. CDR3 nucleotides: TGTGCCAGCAGTTTATTCTTCTTGCTAGCGGGAGGGATTTACAATGAGCAGTTCTTC.